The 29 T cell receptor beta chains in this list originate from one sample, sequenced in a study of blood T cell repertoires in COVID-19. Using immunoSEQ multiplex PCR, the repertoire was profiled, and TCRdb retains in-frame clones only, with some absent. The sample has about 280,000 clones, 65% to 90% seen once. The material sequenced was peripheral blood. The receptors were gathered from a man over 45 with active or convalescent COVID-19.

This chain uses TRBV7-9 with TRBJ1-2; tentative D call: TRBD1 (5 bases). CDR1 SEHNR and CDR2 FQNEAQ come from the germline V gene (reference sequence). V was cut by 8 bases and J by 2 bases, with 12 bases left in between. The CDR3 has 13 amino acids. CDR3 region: CASQTGLNYGYTF. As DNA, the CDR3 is TGTGCCAGCCAAACAGGCCTAAACTATGGCTACACCTTC.

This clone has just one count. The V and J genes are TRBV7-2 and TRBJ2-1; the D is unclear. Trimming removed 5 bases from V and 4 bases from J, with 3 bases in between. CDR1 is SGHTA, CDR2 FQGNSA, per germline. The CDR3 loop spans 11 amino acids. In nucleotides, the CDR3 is TGTGCCAGCAGCGAGTACAATGAGCAGTTCTTC. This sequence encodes CASSEYNEQFF. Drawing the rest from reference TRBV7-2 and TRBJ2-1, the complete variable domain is GAGVSQSPSNKVTEKGKDVELRCDPISGHTALYWYRQSLGQGLEFLIYFQGNSAPDKSGLPSDRFSAERTGGSVSTLTIQRTQQEDSAVYLCASSEYNEQFFGPGTRLTVL.

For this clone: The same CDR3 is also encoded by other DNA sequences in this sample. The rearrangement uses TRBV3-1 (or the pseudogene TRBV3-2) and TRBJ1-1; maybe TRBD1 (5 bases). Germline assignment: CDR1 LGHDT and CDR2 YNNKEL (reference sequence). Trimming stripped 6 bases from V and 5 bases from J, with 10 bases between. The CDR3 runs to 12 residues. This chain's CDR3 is CASRGGGTEAFF. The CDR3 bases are TGTGCCAGCAGGGGGGGAGGGACTGAAGCTTTCTTT.

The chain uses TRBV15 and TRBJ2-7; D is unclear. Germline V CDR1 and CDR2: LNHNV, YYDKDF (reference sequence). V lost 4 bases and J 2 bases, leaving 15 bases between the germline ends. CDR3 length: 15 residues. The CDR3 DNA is TGTGCCACCAGCACCTCCGGCGGTCCTACCTACGAGCAGTACTTC. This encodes CATSTSGGPTYEQYF. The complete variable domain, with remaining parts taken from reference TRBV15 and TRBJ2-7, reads DAMVIQNPRYQVTQFGKPVTLSCSQTLNHNVMYWYQQKSSQAPKLLFHYYDKDFNNEADTPDNFQSRRPNTSFCFLDIRSPGLGDTAMYLCATSTSGGPTYEQYFGPGTRLTVT.

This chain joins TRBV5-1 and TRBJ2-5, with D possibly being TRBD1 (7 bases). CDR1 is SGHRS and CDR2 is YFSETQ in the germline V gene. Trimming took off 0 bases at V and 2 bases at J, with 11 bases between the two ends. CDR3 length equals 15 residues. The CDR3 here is CASSLATGRQETQYF. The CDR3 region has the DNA TGCGCCAGCAGCTTGGCGACAGGGAGGCAAGAGACCCAGTACTTC.

Written as DNA, the CDR3 is TGTGCCAGCAGTCCCCTACAGGAGCCTAGCAATCAGCCCCAGCATTTT. Residues: CASSPLQEPSNQPQHF. The chain recombines TRBV27 with TRBJ1-5, with a tentative D call TRBD1 (5 bases). CDR1 is MNHEY, CDR2 SMNVEV, per germline (reference sequence). The CDR3 sequence is 16 residues long. V was shortened by 5 bases and J by 0 bases, with 14 bases between the two germline ends.

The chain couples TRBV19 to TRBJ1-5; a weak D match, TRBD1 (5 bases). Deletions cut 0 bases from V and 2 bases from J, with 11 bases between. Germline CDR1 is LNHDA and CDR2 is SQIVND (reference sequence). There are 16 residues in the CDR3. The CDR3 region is CASSIDGGEGNQPQHF. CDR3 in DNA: TGTGCCAGTAGTATAGACGGGGGAGAGGGCAATCAGCCCCAGCATTTT.

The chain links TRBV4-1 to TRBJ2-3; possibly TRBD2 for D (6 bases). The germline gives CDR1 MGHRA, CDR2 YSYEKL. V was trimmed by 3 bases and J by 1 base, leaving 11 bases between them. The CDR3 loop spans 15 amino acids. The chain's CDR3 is CASSQVSGRTDTQYF. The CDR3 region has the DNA TGCGCCAGCAGCCAGGTTAGCGGACGCACAGATACGCAGTATTTT.

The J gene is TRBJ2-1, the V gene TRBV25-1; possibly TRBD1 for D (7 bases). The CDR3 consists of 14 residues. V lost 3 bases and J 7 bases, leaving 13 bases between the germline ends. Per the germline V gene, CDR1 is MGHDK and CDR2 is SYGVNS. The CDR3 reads CASSDIQGRNEQFF. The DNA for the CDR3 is TGTGCCAGCAGTGATATACAGGGGAGGAATGAGCAGTTCTTC.

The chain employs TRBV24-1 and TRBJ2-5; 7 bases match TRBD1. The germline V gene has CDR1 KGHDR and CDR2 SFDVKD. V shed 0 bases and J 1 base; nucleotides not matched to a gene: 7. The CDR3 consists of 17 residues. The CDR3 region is CATSDLLPRGSQETQYF. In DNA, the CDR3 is TGTGCCACCAGTGATTTGCTTCCCAGGGGGAGCCAAGAGACCCAGTACTTC.

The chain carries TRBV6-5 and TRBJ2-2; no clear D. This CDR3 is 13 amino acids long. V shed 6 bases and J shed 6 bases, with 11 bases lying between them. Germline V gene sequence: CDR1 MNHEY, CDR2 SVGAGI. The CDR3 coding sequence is TGTGCCAGCAGCGCATACAATCCCGGGGAGCTGTTTTTT. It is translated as CASSAYNPGELFF.

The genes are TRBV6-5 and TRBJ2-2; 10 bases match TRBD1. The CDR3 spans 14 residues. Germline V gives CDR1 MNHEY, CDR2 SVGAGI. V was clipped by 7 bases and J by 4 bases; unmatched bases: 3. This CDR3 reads CASTGTGVTGELFF. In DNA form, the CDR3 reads TGTGCCAGCACCGGGACAGGGGTCACCGGGGAGCTGTTTTTT.

CDR3 sequence reads: CASSSQRLGNTGELFF. The CDR3 nucleotides read TGTGCCAGCAGTAGTCAACGCCTCGGGAACACCGGGGAGCTGTTTTTT. The rearrangement uses TRBV7-2 and TRBJ2-2; no firm D call. Germline lookup yields CDR1 SGHTA and CDR2 FQGNSA. This CDR3 has 16 residues. Trimming took off 6 bases at V and 1 base at J, with 15 bases between the two ends. Using reference TRBV7-2 and TRBJ2-2 for the parts outside the CDR3, the full variable domain is GAGVSQSPSNKVTEKGKDVELRCDPISGHTALYWYRQSLGQGLEFLIYFQGNSAPDKSGLPSDRFSAERTGGSVSTLTIQRTQQEDSAVYLCASSSQRLGNTGELFFGEGSRLTVL.

The CDR3 protein is CATDTSGSRDTQYF. The CDR3 nucleotides are TGTGCCACCGACACTAGCGGGAGTAGAGATACGCAGTATTTT. The chain combines TRBV19 with TRBJ2-3; 11 bases are shared with TRBD2. Germline CDR1 LNHDA, CDR2 SQIVND (reference sequence). The CDR3 spans 14 residues. J gave up 5 bases and V 10 bases, and 8 bases lay outside the gene matches.

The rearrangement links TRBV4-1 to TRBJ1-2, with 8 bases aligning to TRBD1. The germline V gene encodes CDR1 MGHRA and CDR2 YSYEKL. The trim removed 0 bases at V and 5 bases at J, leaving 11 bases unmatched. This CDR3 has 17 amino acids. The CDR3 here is CASSQDPTGTGKYGYTF. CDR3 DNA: TGCGCCAGCAGCCAAGATCCTACGGGGACAGGAAAGTATGGCTACACCTTC.

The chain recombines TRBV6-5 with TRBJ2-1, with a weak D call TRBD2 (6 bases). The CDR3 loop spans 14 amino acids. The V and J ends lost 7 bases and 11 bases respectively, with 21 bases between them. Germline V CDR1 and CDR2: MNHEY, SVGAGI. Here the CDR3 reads CASTPRPRDHQQFF. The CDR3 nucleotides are TGTGCCAGCACCCCGAGGCCGCGGGACCACCAGCAGTTCTTC.

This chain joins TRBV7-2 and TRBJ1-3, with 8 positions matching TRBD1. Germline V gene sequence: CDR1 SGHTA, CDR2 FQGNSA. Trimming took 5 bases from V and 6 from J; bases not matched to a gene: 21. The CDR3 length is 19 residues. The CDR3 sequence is CASSRLPGTGGSGANTIYF. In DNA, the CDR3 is TGTGCCAGCAGCCGCCTACCCGGGACAGGAGGTTCCGGGGCAAACACCATATATTTT.

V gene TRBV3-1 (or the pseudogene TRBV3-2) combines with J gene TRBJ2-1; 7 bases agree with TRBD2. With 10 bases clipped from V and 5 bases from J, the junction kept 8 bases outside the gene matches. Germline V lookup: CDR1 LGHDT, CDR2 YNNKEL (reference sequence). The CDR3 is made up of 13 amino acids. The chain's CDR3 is CATGGRNDNEQFF. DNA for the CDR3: TGTGCCACGGGCGGGAGAAATGACAATGAGCAGTTCTTC.

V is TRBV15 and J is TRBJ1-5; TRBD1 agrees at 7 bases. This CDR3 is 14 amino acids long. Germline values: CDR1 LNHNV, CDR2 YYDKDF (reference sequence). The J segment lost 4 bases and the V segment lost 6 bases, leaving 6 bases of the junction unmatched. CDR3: CATRGQGDNQPQHF. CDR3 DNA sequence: TGTGCCACCAGGGGGCAGGGGGATAATCAGCCCCAGCATTTT.

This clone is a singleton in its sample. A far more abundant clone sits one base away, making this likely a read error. The CDR3 DNA sequence: TGTGCCACCATCAGAGTTAGCGCCCAAGAGGAGCAGTACTTC. Its translation is CATIRVSAQEEQYF. J is TRBJ2-7 and V is TRBV15; D possibly corresponds to TRBD2 (5 bases). The length of the CDR3 is 14 residues. Germline V gives CDR1 LNHNV, CDR2 YYDKDF (reference sequence). Variable domain in full (rest from reference TRBV15 and TRBJ2-7): DAMVIQNPRYQVTQFGKPVTLSCSQTLNHNVMYWYQQKSSQAPKLLFHYYDKDFNNEADTPDNFQSRRPNTSFCFLDIRSPGLGDTAMYLCATIRVSAQEEQYFGPGTRLTVT.

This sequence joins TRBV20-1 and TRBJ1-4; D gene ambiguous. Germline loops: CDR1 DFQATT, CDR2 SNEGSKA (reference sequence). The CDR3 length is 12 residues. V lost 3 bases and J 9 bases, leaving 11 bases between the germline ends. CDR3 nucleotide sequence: TGCAGTGCTAGTTGGGGAGGGAAAAAACTGTTTTTT. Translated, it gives CSASWGGKKLFF.

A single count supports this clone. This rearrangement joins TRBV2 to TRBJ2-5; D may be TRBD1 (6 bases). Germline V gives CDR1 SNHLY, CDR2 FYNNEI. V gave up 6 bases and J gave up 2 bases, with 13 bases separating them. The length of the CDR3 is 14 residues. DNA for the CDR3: TGTGCCAGCAGAACTAGGACAGCTCAAGAGACCCAGTACTTC. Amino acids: CASRTRTAQETQYF.

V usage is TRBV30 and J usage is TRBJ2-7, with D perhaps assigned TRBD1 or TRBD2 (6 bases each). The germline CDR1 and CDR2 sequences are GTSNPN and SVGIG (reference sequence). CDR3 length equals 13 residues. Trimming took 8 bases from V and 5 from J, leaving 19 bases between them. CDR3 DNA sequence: TGTGCCAGGGGGGACGGGAGATTAAACGAGCAGTACTTC. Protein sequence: CARGDGRLNEQYF.

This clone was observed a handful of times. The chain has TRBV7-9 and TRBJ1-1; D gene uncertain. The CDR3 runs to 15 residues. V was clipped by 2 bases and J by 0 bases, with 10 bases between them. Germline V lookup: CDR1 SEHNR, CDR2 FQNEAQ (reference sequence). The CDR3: CASSLRSGLNTEAFF. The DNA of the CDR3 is TGTGCCAGCAGCTTACGTTCGGGATTGAACACTGAAGCTTTCTTT.

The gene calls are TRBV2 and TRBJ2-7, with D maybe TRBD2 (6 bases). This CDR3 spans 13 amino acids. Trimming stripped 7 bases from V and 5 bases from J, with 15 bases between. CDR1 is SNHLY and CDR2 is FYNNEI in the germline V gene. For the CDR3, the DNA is TGTGCCAGCAAGGTTACGGGGGACCACGAGCAGTACTTC. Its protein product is CASKVTGDHEQYF.

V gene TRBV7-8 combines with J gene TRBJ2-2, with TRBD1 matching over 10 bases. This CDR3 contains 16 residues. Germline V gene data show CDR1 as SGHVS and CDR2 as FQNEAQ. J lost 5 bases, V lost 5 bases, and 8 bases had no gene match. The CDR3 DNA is TGTGCCAGCAGCCGAGACGGGACAGGGGTAACCGGGGAGCTGTTTTTT. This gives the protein CASSRDGTGVTGELFF.

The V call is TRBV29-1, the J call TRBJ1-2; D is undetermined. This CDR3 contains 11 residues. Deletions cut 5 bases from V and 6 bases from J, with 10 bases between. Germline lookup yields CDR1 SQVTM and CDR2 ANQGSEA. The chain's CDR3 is CSVPTRDGYTF. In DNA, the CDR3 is TGCAGCGTTCCTACTAGGGATGGCTACACCTTC. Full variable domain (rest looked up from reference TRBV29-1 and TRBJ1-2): SAVISQKPSRDICQRGTSLTIQCQVDSQVTMMFWYRQQPGQSLTLIATANQGSEATYESGFVIDKFPISRPNLTFSTLTVSNMSPEDSSIYLCSVPTRDGYTFGSGTRLTVV.

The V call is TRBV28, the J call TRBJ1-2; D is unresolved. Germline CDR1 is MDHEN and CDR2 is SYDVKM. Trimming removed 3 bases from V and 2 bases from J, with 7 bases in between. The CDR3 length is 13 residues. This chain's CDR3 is CASSFDGNYGYTF. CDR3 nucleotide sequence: TGTGCCAGCAGTTTCGACGGGAACTATGGCTACACCTTC.

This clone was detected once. The CDR3 sequence: CASFVDRGVEQYF. The DNA for the CDR3 is TGTGCCAGCTTTGTAGACAGGGGGGTCGAGCAGTACTTC. The chain is built from TRBV6-4 and TRBJ2-7; 9 bases map to TRBD1. Looked up from germline, CDR1 is MRHNA and CDR2 is SNTAGT. V trimming: 8 bases; J trimming: 6 bases; junction bases outside the gene matches: 8. The CDR3 is made up of 13 amino acids.